The clone carrying this T cell receptor beta chain turned up a few times. This entry comes from a study of beta chain features in type 1 diabetes. The germline V gene has CDR1 MNHNS and CDR2 SASEGT. The V and J ends lost 9 bases and 4 bases, in that order; junction bases with no gene match: 4. The CDR3 loop spans 13 amino acids. TCRB transcripts that were expressed got sequenced, as all of the isolated RNA had been reverse transcribed. Using immunoSEQ multiplex PCR, the repertoire was profiled, and TCRdb retains in-frame clones only, with some absent. The sample shows 360,000 or so clones, less than 20% of them seen only once.

The sample taken for sequencing was naive CD4+ T cells from blood. The TCR sequence derives from a woman aged 18-35 years in good health. V and J are TRBV6-1 and TRBJ2-7; 12 bases are a match to TRBD2. Here the CDR3 reads CASWTSGIYEQYF. The CDR3 bases are TGTGCCAGTTGGACTAGCGGGATATACGAGCAGTACTTC.